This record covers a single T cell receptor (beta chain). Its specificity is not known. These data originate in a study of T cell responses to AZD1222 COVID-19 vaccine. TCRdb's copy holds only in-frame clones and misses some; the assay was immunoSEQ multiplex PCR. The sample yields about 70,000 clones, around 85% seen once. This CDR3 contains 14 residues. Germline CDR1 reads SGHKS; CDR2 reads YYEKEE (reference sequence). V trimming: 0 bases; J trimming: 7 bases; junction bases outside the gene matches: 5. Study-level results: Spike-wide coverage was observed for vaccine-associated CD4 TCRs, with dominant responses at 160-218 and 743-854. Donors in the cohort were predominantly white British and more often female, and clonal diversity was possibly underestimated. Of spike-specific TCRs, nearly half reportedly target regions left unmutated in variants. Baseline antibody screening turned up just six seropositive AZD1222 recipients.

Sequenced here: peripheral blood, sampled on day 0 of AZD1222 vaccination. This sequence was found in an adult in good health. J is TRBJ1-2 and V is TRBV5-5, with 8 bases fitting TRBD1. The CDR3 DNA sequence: TGTGCCAGCAGCTTGGTTCAGGGGGCAGGTGGCTACACCTTC. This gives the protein CASSLVQGAGGYTF.